This record concerns one T cell receptor (beta chain) sequence. This record comes from a study of blood T cell repertoires in COVID-19. Looking at the study overall: Acute-phase and convalescent COVID-19 samples originated in the United States, Italy and Spain. The analysed material was cDNA or gDNA that came from T cells, B-cell-depleted T cells, or PBMCs.

The CDR3 extends over 18 amino acids. As handled by the study authors: Reference gene primer amplification yielded estimated nucleated cell counts. Clones were sequenced by immunoSEQ multiplex PCR, and TCRdb holds only the in-frame ones, with some missing. V, J and clone size derive from that table, while D and trimming were established from the DNA sequence. The sample includes about 190,000 clones, 70% to 90% seen only once; the top ten take approximately 1%. The V call is TRBV21-1, the J call TRBJ2-2; TRBD1, as called in the table, went unchecked against the DNA. TRBV21-1 is listed as a pseudogene. This TCR was sampled from a man between 25 and 39 years old with acute or convalescent COVID-19. The sequenced material came from peripheral blood. CDR3 sequence reads: CASRDGCFGQSNTGELFF. The CDR3 coding sequence is TGTGCCAGCAGAGACGGTTGTTTTGGACAGTCGAACACCGGGGAGCTGTTTTTT.